This T cell receptor (beta chain) came from a study of cytomegalovirus exposure and HLA in healthy donors. Overall study: From some 180 million T cells, an earlier analysis saw under 140 million unique TCR beta sequences. Study-level findings and limits: It was assumed in the presence/absence analyses that sequencing depth was roughly uniform across donors. In a later analysis, HLA-associated beta chains showed higher expansion and lower generation probabilities than comparable chains. TCR beta sequences numbering 16,951 were associated with HLA alleles at 0.05 false discovery rate in a later analysis.

Both 60 Vbeta primers and 13 Jbeta primers went into the PCR. Assay: immunoSEQ multiplex PCR; the TCRdb copy retains only in-frame clones and omits some. Its clone listing holds tens of thousands of clones. Concerning this clone: What it binds is unknown.

CDR3 length: 13 amino acids. CDR1 SGHTA and CDR2 FQGTGA come from the germline V gene. The ends were cut back, 5 bases at V and 0 bases at J, with 7 bases in the middle. Sequencing was carried out using PBMCs. The V and J genes are TRBV7-3 and TRBJ1-1; maybe TRBD1 (5 bases). The TCR sequence derives from a woman in her thirties or forties in good health and CMV-seronegative. In DNA form, the CDR3 reads TGTGCCAGCAGCCTGACAGTGAACACTGAAGCTTTCTTT. This translates into CASSLTVNTEAFF. The full variable domain, in which reference TRBV7-3 and TRBJ1-1 provide the parts outside the CDR3, is GAGVSQTPSNKVTEKGKYVELRCDPISGHTALYWYRQSLGQGPEFLIYFQGTGAADDSGLPNDRFFAVRPEGSVSTLKIQRTERGDSAVYLCASSLTVNTEAFFGQGTRLTVV.